Listed below are T cell receptor beta chains from one sample, sequenced in a study of blood T cell repertoires in COVID-19. Some clones are missing from TCRdb's copy, which holds only in-frame ones; the method was immunoSEQ multiplex PCR. The table records over 450,000 clones, about 89% of them present only once. Sequencing was carried out using peripheral blood. The source of these receptors is a woman in her forties or fifties with COVID-19, enrolled during active disease. Both conserved end residues are part of each CDR3. The order of the fields is D gene, J gene, V gene, clone size, CDR3 DNA, CDR3 protein. The D gene is left open where the match is weak. A row's size may be missing; if present it is once, few, many or a size class.

NA | TRBJ1-1 | TRBV7-9 | NA | TGTGCCAGCAGCTTAGAGGGTCAGGGATTGACTGAAGCTTTCTTT | CASSLEGQGLTEAFF
TRBD1 | TRBJ1-6 | TRBV2 | NA | TGTGCCAGCAGGGGTGGGACAGGGGGCGCAAATTCACCCCTCCACTTT | CASRGGTGGANSPLHF
TRBD1 | TRBJ1-2 | TRBV6-5 | NA | TGTGCCAGCAGTAGGTCCCGGGACAGGGTTAACGGCTACACCTTC | CASSRSRDRVNGYTF
NA | TRBJ2-6 | TRBV10-3 | NA | TGTGCCATCAATAGGGGCTCTGGGGCCAACGTCCTGACTTTC | CAINRGSGANVLTF
TRBD2 | TRBJ2-1 | TRBV9 | NA | TGTGCCAGCAGCGCCCCCCGCGGGGGGGCCGGTAATGAGCAGTTCTTC | CASSAPRGGAGNEQFF
TRBD1 | TRBJ2-7 | TRBV5-1 | few | TGCGCCAGCAGCATCACAGGGGTCGAGCAGTACTTC | CASSITGVEQYF
NA | TRBJ2-1 | TRBV30 | NA | TGTGCCTGGAGTTCTCAAGCCTTAAATGAGCAGTTCTTC | CAWSSQALNEQFF
NA | TRBJ2-1 | TRBV19 | NA | TGTGCCAGTAGTTGGAGGGCAGTGGGCTCCTACAATGAGCAGTTCTTC | CASSWRAVGSYNEQFF
TRBD1 | TRBJ1-4 | TRBV9 | NA | TGTGCCAGCGGACAGGGCCCTGAAAAACTGTTTTTT | CASGQGPEKLFF
TRBD1 | TRBJ2-1 | TRBV30 | NA | TGTGCCTGGAGTGTACGCTGGTGGACAGGGAGTAACAATGAGCAGTTCTTC | CAWSVRWWTGSNNEQFF
NA | TRBJ1-1 | TRBV2 | NA | TGTGCCAGCGAGGACAGTAACACTGAAGCTTTCTTT | CASEDSNTEAFF
TRBD1 | TRBJ2-2 | TRBV15 | NA | TGTGCCACCAGCAGAGCGGGACAGGAGATCGCCGGGGAGCTGTTTTTT | CATSRAGQEIAGELFF
TRBD1 | TRBJ1-2 | TRBV5-1 | NA | TGCGCCAGCAGCCGTGGACAGGGCCCCCTGGGATATGGCTACACCTTC | CASSRGQGPLGYGYTF
TRBD1 | TRBJ1-2 | TRBV7-8 | few | TGTGCCAGCAGCTCAGACAGGGAAAATGGCTACACCTTC | CASSSDRENGYTF
TRBD2 | TRBJ2-3 | TRBV30 | once | TGTGCCTGGGGACTAGAGCGTAATACGCAGTATTTT | CAWGLERNTQYF
TRBD1 | TRBJ2-1 | TRBV19 | NA | TGTGCCAGTACCGGGACAGGGATCAATGAGCAGTTCTTC | CASTGTGINEQFF
TRBD2 | TRBJ2-3 | TRBV11-2 | NA | TGTGCCAGCAGCTTCCGACCCTCTTTTGGAGCGGGGACAGATACGCAGTATTTT | CASSFRPSFGAGTDTQYF
NA | TRBJ1-1 | TRBV5-6 | NA | TGTGCCAGCAGCTTCATTTCGGGGGACACTGAAGCTTTCTTT | CASSFISGDTEAFF
NA | TRBJ2-4 | TRBV9 | NA | TGTGCCAGCAGCGTGGAGGGGACCTCCGAAGACATTCAGTACTTC | CASSVEGTSEDIQYF
NA | TRBJ2-1 | TRBV12-3/TRBV12-4 | NA | TGTGCCAGCAGTTTGGGCCTACCGCAGTTCTTC | CASSLGLPQFF
TRBD1 | TRBJ1-1 | TRBV6-5 | NA | TGTGCCAGCAGTCAGGGGGCTAGCATCACTGAAGCTTTCTTT | CASSQGASITEAFF
NA | TRBJ1-4 | TRBV5-5 | NA | TGTGCCAGCAGCCGACAGGAAGATGAAAAACTGTTTTTT | CASSRQEDEKLFF
NA | TRBJ2-5 | TRBV18 | NA | TGTGCCAGCTCACCCCCACACCTCCAAGAGACCCAGTACTTC | CASSPPHLQETQYF